The clone carrying this T cell receptor beta chain was counted ten times or more. Its antigen is undetermined. This sample is part of a study of early T cells in non-severe SARS-CoV-2 infection. At the level of the study: Bulk RNA from unsorted whole blood was sequenced; chains were unpaired.

Individual cDNA molecules received unique molecular identifiers during library preparation. TCRdb called the 5' RACE reads again in MiXCR, with one record for every CDR3 protein. The repertoire consists of about 80,000 distinct CDR3 sequences, with roughly 12% occurring once and the leading ten covering about 16%. Whole-study findings and limits: Private and CD4 specificities were missed by VDJdb matching, skewed to anti-spike CD8.

The sequence was collected from an adult who was a healthcare worker with PCR-confirmed SARS-CoV-2 infection or an uninfected control (not recorded which). The donor label of this sample is uncertain. Sequencing used whole blood, obtained at baseline.

CDR3 region: CASSLRPMYNEQFF. As DNA, the CDR3 is TGTGCCAGCAGCTTAAGGCCGATGTACAATGAGCAGTTCTTC. The V call is TRBV7-3, the J call TRBJ2-1; D not certain. CDR1 is SGHTA, CDR2 FQGTGA, per germline. The CDR3 runs 14 residues. V was clipped by 1 base and J by 4 bases, with 8 bases between them.